The rows below give T cell receptor beta chains drawn from one sample of a study of shared T cell receptors in the human thymus. The assay was immunoSEQ multiplex PCR, and TCRdb's table has in-frame clones only and misses some. This sample carries about 380,000 clones, 95% of them seen once, and the ten largest clones take approximately 0.018%. Sequencing input: thymocytes. The receptors were gathered from a human donor. CDR3s include the opening cysteine and the closing phenylalanine or tryptophan. A D gene is named only where the DNA matches it firmly. Rows give clone size only sometimes, using once, few, many, or a class for an expanded clone.

size: -
J: TRBJ2-7
V: TRBV5-6
D: -
DNA: TGTGCCAGCAGCTGCGGTAGGCTCCGACTCATTTACGAGCAGTACTTC
CDR3: CASSCGRLRLIYEQYF

size: -
J: TRBJ2-7
V: TRBV19
D: TRBD2
DNA: TGTGCCAGTAGTCTGAAACTAGCGGAAAGATACGAGCAGTACTTC
CDR3: CASSLKLAERYEQYF

size: -
J: TRBJ1-4
V: TRBV7-9
D: -
DNA: TGTGCCAGCAGCAAATACCAGTCAAACCCGGGGGAAAAACTGTTTTTT
CDR3: CASSKYQSNPGEKLFF

size: once
J: TRBJ2-5
V: TRBV5-4
D: -
DNA: TGTGCCAGCAGCCCCCGGGGAGGGGGTGTTAAGAAGGGTGAAGAGACCCAGTACTTC
CDR3: CASSPRGGGVKKGEETQYF

size: -
J: TRBJ1-5
V: TRBV19
D: -
DNA: TGTGCCAGTTCCACGGGCAGTCATCAGCCCCAGCATTTT
CDR3: CASSTGSHQPQHF

size: once
J: TRBJ1-2
V: TRBV27
D: TRBD1
DNA: TGTGCCAGCAGTTTCTCCGGGACAGCTAACTATGGCTACACCTTC
CDR3: CASSFSGTANYGYTF

size: few
J: TRBJ1-5
V: TRBV15
D: -
DNA: TGTGCCACCAGCAGGGAAAGACAGGCAAATCAGCCCCAGCATTTT
CDR3: CATSRERQANQPQHF

size: once
J: TRBJ2-6
V: TRBV19
D: -
DNA: TGTGCCAGTATCCATACAGTCATGGGGGCGAGGGCTGGGGCCAACGTCCTGACTTTC
CDR3: CASIHTVMGARAGANVLTF

size: -
J: TRBJ1-1
V: TRBV5-6
D: -
DNA: TGTGCCAGCAGCTTGGAGGCTGGACATAAGAACACTGAAGCTTTCTTT
CDR3: CASSLEAGHKNTEAFF

size: -
J: TRBJ1-6
V: TRBV5-1
D: -
DNA: TGCGCCAGCAGCTTGGTGCAGGTGACGGGGGGGTCACCCCTCCACTTT
CDR3: CASSLVQVTGGSPLHF

size: -
J: TRBJ2-7
V: TRBV27
D: TRBD2
DNA: TGTGCCAGCAGACCGACTAGCGAACCCTCCTACGAGCAGTACTTC
CDR3: CASRPTSEPSYEQYF

size: -
J: TRBJ2-5
V: TRBV21-1
D: -
DNA: TGTGCCAGCAGCACCCATTTTGGGGGGCGGGAGACCCAGTACTTC
CDR3: CASSTHFGGRETQYF

size: -
J: TRBJ2-5
V: TRBV5-1
D: -
DNA: TGCGCCAGCAGCTTGGAGAGTGACGTGGTAGGGACCCAGTACTTC
CDR3: CASSLESDVVGTQYF

size: -
J: TRBJ2-3
V: TRBV19
D: -
DNA: TGTGCCAGTAGCACTCATTCAGATACGCAGTATTTT
CDR3: CASSTHSDTQYF

size: -
J: TRBJ1-1
V: TRBV12-5
D: TRBD1
DNA: TGTGCTAGTGGTAACGACAGGGGCCCACCAATGAACACTGAAGCTTTCTTT
CDR3: CASGNDRGPPMNTEAFF

size: -
J: TRBJ2-5
V: TRBV7-2
D: -
DNA: TGTGCCAGCAGCTTGGAGCCCGGTGGGTCCCAAGAGACCCAGTACTTC
CDR3: CASSLEPGGSQETQYF

size: -
J: TRBJ2-2
V: TRBV10-1
D: -
DNA: TGCGCCAGCAGTGAGATATCTAGGGCCCCTAAGAACACCGGGGAGCTGTTTTTT
CDR3: CASSEISRAPKNTGELFF

size: -
J: TRBJ1-1
V: TRBV14
D: TRBD1
DNA: TGTGCCAGCAGCCAAATTCAGGAGTGGACAGGGTACATGAACACTGAAGCTTTCTTT
CDR3: CASSQIQEWTGYMNTEAFF

size: once
J: TRBJ2-1
V: TRBV4-1
D: TRBD2
DNA: TGCGCCGACAAGGAGTGGCGGGAGGGCCGAGATGAGCAGTTCTTC
CDR3: CADKEWREGRDEQFF

size: -
J: TRBJ1-1
V: TRBV25-1
D: TRBD1
DNA: TGTGCCAGCAGTGACCAGGGGGTGAACACTGAAGCTTTCTTT
CDR3: CASSDQGVNTEAFF

size: -
J: TRBJ2-1
V: TRBV29-1
D: TRBD2
DNA: TGCAGCGTTGAAGAGGGACTAGCGGGACGAACGGGTCGGTACAATGAGCAGTTCTTC
CDR3: CSVEEGLAGRTGRYNEQFF

size: -
J: TRBJ2-7
V: TRBV9
D: -
DNA: TGTGCCAGCAGCGCATCCGGGACGTCGGCCTACGAGCAGTACTTC
CDR3: CASSASGTSAYEQYF

size: -
J: TRBJ2-3
V: TRBV5-4
D: -
DNA: TGTGCCAGCACCTTGAGGGGGGGCACAGATACGCAGTATTTT
CDR3: CASTLRGGTDTQYF

size: -
J: TRBJ2-7
V: TRBV10-2
D: TRBD2
DNA: TGCGCCAGCAGTGAGTCGAGACTAGCGGGTTCCGATTACGAGCAGTACTTC
CDR3: CASSESRLAGSDYEQYF

size: -
J: TRBJ2-7
V: TRBV5-1
D: -
DNA: TGCGCCAGCAGCTTGTTCCCAGTCTTTAGGCGGGAGCAGTACTTC
CDR3: CASSLFPVFRREQYF

size: -
J: TRBJ1-5
V: TRBV28
D: TRBD1
DNA: TGTGCCAGCAGTCGACCGAACAGGGGCGAACAGCCCCAGCATTTT
CDR3: CASSRPNRGEQPQHF

size: -
J: TRBJ1-4
V: TRBV28
D: TRBD1
DNA: TGTGCCAGCAGTTTAGAGTCCGACTGGACAGGGTATAAGCAGTCTAATGAAAAACTGTTTTTT
CDR3: CASSLESDWTGYKQSNEKLFF

size: -
J: TRBJ1-1
V: TRBV30
D: -
DNA: TGTGCCTGGAGTGTAACGGGCGGCGGGGCTTTCTTT
CDR3: CAWSVTGGGAFF

size: -
J: TRBJ1-1
V: TRBV27
D: -
DNA: TGTGCCAGCAGTTTATCCCGACTACAGAATTTGAACACTGAAGCTTTCTTT
CDR3: CASSLSRLQNLNTEAFF

size: -
J: TRBJ1-3
V: TRBV30
D: -
DNA: TGTGCCTGGAGTGATTTCAAGGTTATTGGGGAAGTGTTCAATGGAAACACCATATATTTT
CDR3: CAWSDFKVIGEVFNGNTIYF

size: -
J: TRBJ1-2
V: TRBV28
D: -
DNA: TGTGCCAGCACCATCCCGGGGGCCGCCTATGGCTACACCTTC
CDR3: CASTIPGAAYGYTF

size: -
J: TRBJ1-1
V: TRBV19
D: -
DNA: TGTGCCAGTAGTACGCACTCAACAGGGCGGGGTAGGAACACTGAAGCTTTCTTT
CDR3: CASSTHSTGRGRNTEAFF

size: -
J: TRBJ2-7
V: TRBV2
D: -
DNA: TGTGCCAGCAGTGATCAGTCCCCCTACGAGCAGTACTTC
CDR3: CASSDQSPYEQYF

size: -
J: TRBJ2-3
V: TRBV5-6
D: -
DNA: TGTGCCAGCAGCTTCACAGATACGCAGTATTTT
CDR3: CASSFTDTQYF

size: -
J: TRBJ2-5
V: TRBV10-2
D: -
DNA: TGCGCCAGCAGCCCGGACAGCCAAGAGACCCAGTACTTC
CDR3: CASSPDSQETQYF

size: -
J: TRBJ2-7
V: TRBV20-1
D: -
DNA: TGCAGTGCTTCCAGGAACGGCGAGCAGTACTTC
CDR3: CSASRNGEQYF

size: -
J: TRBJ1-2
V: TRBV14
D: TRBD1
DNA: TGTGCCAGCAGCCAATACCGGGACAGGGGCCTTCGAAACTATGGCTACACCTTC
CDR3: CASSQYRDRGLRNYGYTF

size: -
J: TRBJ2-7
V: TRBV7-2
D: TRBD1
DNA: TGTGCCAGCAGCTTAAAGCCCAAATTTGTGAACAGGGGGGTCGAGCAGTACTTC
CDR3: CASSLKPKFVNRGVEQYF

size: -
J: TRBJ2-5
V: TRBV11-2
D: TRBD2
DNA: TGTGCCAGCAGACCCCCGGGACTAGCAACCCGGGGCAGAGAGACCCAGTACTTC
CDR3: CASRPPGLATRGRETQYF

size: -
J: TRBJ2-7
V: TRBV27
D: -
DNA: TGTGCCAGCAGTTTTCAGGGGCTCGGCGAGCAGTACTTC
CDR3: CASSFQGLGEQYF

size: once
J: TRBJ1-5
V: TRBV25-1
D: TRBD1
DNA: TGTGCCAGCAGTGCAAACAGGGGGCAGGAGCCCCAGCATTTT
CDR3: CASSANRGQEPQHF

size: -
J: TRBJ2-7
V: TRBV5-4
D: TRBD2
DNA: TGTGCCAGCAGCTTGGAAGGGACTAGCTACGAGCAGTACTTC
CDR3: CASSLEGTSYEQYF

size: -
J: TRBJ2-7
V: TRBV28
D: -
DNA: TGTGCCAGCAGTTTCGGTCTGGGGGGATACGAGCAGTACTTC
CDR3: CASSFGLGGYEQYF

size: once
J: TRBJ1-5
V: TRBV27
D: -
DNA: TGTGCCAGCAGTTTCCGGCAGGGAGGCAATCAGCCCCAGCATTTT
CDR3: CASSFRQGGNQPQHF

size: -
J: TRBJ1-2
V: TRBV1
D: -
DNA: TGCACCAGCAGCCAGGACAGGGTATATGGCTACACCTTC
CDR3: CTSSQDRVYGYTF

size: -
J: TRBJ1-1
V: TRBV28
D: TRBD1
DNA: TGTGCCAGCAGTTGGACAGGACCGAACACTGAAGCTTTCTTT
CDR3: CASSWTGPNTEAFF